This note documents a single T cell receptor beta chain sequence. These data belong to a study of blood T cell repertoires in COVID-19. Study background: Sources were T cells, B-cell-depleted T cells, or PBMCs; the material itself was cDNA or gDNA.

The CDR3 length is 14 residues. Germline CDR1 is LNHNV and CDR2 is YYDKDF (reference sequence). The ends were cut back, 0 bases at V and 5 bases at J, with 11 bases in the middle. In the original processing: Estimates of nucleated cell counts were drawn from the amplification of reference gene primers. Some clones are missing from TCRdb's copy, which holds only in-frame ones; the method was immunoSEQ multiplex PCR. V and J calls and clone size are copied from that table; D and trimming were computed from the DNA. Of fewer than 65,000 clones in the sample, approximately 86% were seen once. This sequence joins TRBV15 and TRBJ2-7; TRBD2 might be the D (5 bases). The clonotype comes from a man in his fifties or sixties with acute or convalescent COVID-19. Source material: peripheral blood. CDR3 DNA sequence: TGTGCCACCAGCAGAGATCCCGGAGCGGACGAGCAGTACTTC. Its translation is CATSRDPGADEQYF.